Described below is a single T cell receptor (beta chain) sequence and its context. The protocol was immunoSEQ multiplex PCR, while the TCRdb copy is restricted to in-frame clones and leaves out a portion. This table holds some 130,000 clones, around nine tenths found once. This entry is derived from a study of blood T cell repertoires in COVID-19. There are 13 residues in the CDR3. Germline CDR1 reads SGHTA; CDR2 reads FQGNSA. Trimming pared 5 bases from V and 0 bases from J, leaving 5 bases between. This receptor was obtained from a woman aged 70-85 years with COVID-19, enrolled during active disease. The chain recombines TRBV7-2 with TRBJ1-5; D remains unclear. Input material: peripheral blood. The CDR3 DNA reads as TGTGCCAGCAGCGCCTATAGCAATCAGCCCCAGCATTTT. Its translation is CASSAYSNQPQHF. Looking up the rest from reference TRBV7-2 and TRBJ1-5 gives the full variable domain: GAGVSQSPSNKVTEKGKDVELRCDPISGHTALYWYRQSLGQGLEFLIYFQGNSAPDKSGLPSDRFSAERTGGSVSTLTIQRTQQEDSAVYLCASSAYSNQPQHFGDGTRLSIL.